The rows below give T cell receptor beta chains drawn from one sample of a study of cytomegalovirus exposure and HLA in healthy donors. Data came from immunoSEQ multiplex PCR; TCRdb stores just in-frame clones and leaves some out. The sample includes 65,000 to 85,000 clones, roughly three quarters of them seen just once. The source material was PBMCs. The receptors come from a woman between 40 and 55 years old in good health and CMV-seropositive. CDR3s include the opening cysteine and the closing phenylalanine or tryptophan. The D gene is left open where the match is weak. Rows may omit the clone size; those that give it use once, few, many or a size class.

CASSNGQGGHQPQHF | TGTGCCAGCAGTAATGGACAGGGAGGGCATCAGCCCCAGCATTTT | TRBV2 | NA | TRBD1 | TRBJ1-5
CASSTFGQGENSPLHF | TGTGCCAGCAGCACTTTCGGCCAGGGGGAAAATTCACCCCTCCACTTT | TRBV14 | few | TRBD1 | TRBJ1-6
CASSYAQGGSGGYTF | TGTGCCAGCAGTTACGCTCAGGGAGGTAGCGGTGGCTACACCTTC | TRBV6-5 | once | NA | TRBJ1-2
CAGKTRGQGGEQYF | TGTGCCGGAAAGACCAGGGGTCAGGGTGGCGAGCAGTACTTC | TRBV30 | few | NA | TRBJ2-7
CASSSKRTLREQYF | TGTGCCAGCAGCTCCAAGAGGACACTCCGCGAGCAGTACTTC | TRBV11-2 | few | NA | TRBJ2-7
CASRDRGRSFNTEAFF | TGTGCCAGCCGGGACAGGGGTCGCTCCTTCAACACTGAAGCTTTCTTT | TRBV2 | NA | TRBD1 | TRBJ1-1
CASSGVGGLRRSSTDTQYF | TGTGCCAGCAGTGGTGTAGGGGGCCTTAGGAGATCGTCCACAGATACGCAGTATTTT | TRBV4-2 | NA | TRBD1 | TRBJ2-3
CASSEVVANYGYTF | TGTGCCAGCAGTGAAGTGGTGGCAAACTATGGCTACACCTTC | TRBV6-1 | few | NA | TRBJ1-2
CASSYWRGYGYTF | TGTGCCAGCAGTTACTGGAGGGGTTATGGCTACACCTTC | TRBV6-5 | NA | NA | TRBJ1-2
CASSLDSGSPSSYNEQFF | TGTGCCAGCAGCCTAGACAGCGGGAGCCCGAGCTCCTACAATGAGCAGTTCTTC | TRBV7-6 | NA | TRBD2 | TRBJ2-1
CASSGTADQPQHF | TGTGCCAGCTCCGGGACAGCTGATCAGCCCCAGCATTTT | TRBV6-5 | NA | TRBD1 | TRBJ1-5
CAISERGNQDGYTF | TGTGCCATCAGTGAGCGGGGTAATCAGGATGGCTACACCTTC | TRBV10-3 | few | NA | TRBJ1-2
CAWRLPGQGYEQYF | TGTGCCTGGAGACTTCCGGGACAGGGATACGAGCAGTACTTC | TRBV30 | NA | TRBD1 | TRBJ2-7
CASRGRVSGEQYF | TGTGCCAGCAGGGGCAGGGTATCTGGCGAGCAGTACTTC | TRBV6-1 | NA | NA | TRBJ2-7
CASSRLGQGEKLFF | TGCGCCAGCAGCCGACTTGGACAGGGTGAAAAACTGTTTTTT | TRBV4-1 | once | TRBD1 | TRBJ1-4
CASRGQVAAFF | TGTGCCAGCAGGGGGCAGGTCGCAGCTTTCTTT | TRBV6-5 | few | NA | TRBJ1-1